A selection of T cell receptor beta chains follows, all from one sample in a study of blood T cell repertoires in COVID-19. Some clones are missing from TCRdb's copy, which holds only in-frame ones; the method was immunoSEQ multiplex PCR. Altogether about 94,000 clones are present, roughly four fifths being singletons, with the ten largest covering around 5.8%. The source material was peripheral blood. The receptors were sampled from a man aged 55 to 69 with acute or convalescent COVID-19. CDR3s include the opening cysteine and the closing phenylalanine or tryptophan. A D gene is named only where the DNA matches it firmly. Only some rows state a clone size, as once, few, many or a class for expanded clones.

d_call clone_size j_call v_call cdr3_length cdr3_aa cdr3_nt
NA NA TRBJ2-5 TRBV18 15 CASSPRQSRQETQYF TGTGCCAGCTCACCACGACAGTCTCGACAAGAGACCCAGTACTTC
NA NA TRBJ1-2 TRBV5-1 15 CASSRPDSANYGYTF TGCGCCAGCAGCCGACCCGACAGTGCTAACTATGGCTACACCTTC
TRBD1 NA TRBJ1-2 TRBV19 15 CASSRDRLPNYGYTF TGTGCCAGTAGTCGGGACAGGCTTCCTAACTATGGCTACACCTTC
TRBD1 NA TRBJ1-4 TRBV18 15 CASSPGTATNEKLFF TGTGCCAGCTCACCGGGGACAGCAACTAATGAAAAACTGTTTTTT
NA NA TRBJ2-7 TRBV4-3 15 CASSQDWAPAYEQYF TGCGCCAGCAGCCAAGATTGGGCACCCGCCTACGAGCAGTACTTC
TRBD1 NA TRBJ1-1 TRBV6-5 13 CASSGQGRTEAFF TGTGCCAGCAGCGGACAGGGGAGGACTGAAGCTTTCTTT
NA NA TRBJ2-6 TRBV7-9 18 CASSLAFGGAPGANVLTF TGTGCCAGCAGCTTAGCCTTTGGGGGGGCCCCTGGGGCCAACGTCCTGACTTTC
NA NA TRBJ2-5 TRBV2 12 CASSEVAETQYF TGTGCCAGCAGTGAAGTAGCGGAGACCCAGTACTTC
NA NA TRBJ2-3 TRBV6-5 15 CASSYPSDGTDTQYF TGTGCCAGCAGTTACCCCAGCGACGGCACAGATACGCAGTATTTT
NA NA TRBJ1-2 TRBV6-2/TRBV6-3 15 CASSATDSFPYGYTF TGTGCCAGCAGCGCTACGGACAGTTTTCCTTATGGCTACACCTTC
TRBD1 NA TRBJ2-1 TRBV6-5 15 CASSYTQGARTEQFF TGTGCCAGCAGTTACACCCAGGGGGCGCGTACTGAGCAGTTCTTC
TRBD2 NA TRBJ2-5 TRBV7-2 15 CASRAWGTSEETQYF TGTGCCAGCAGAGCCTGGGGGACTAGCGAGGAGACCCAGTACTTC
NA once TRBJ1-2 TRBV6-2/TRBV6-3 14 CASSPLTATYGYTF TGTGCCAGCAGCCCCCTTACCGCTACCTATGGCTACACCTTC
TRBD2 NA TRBJ2-3 TRBV29-1 19 CSVEDLLTGLAGGIDTQYF TGCAGCGTTGAAGATCTTCTAACGGGACTAGCGGGGGGTATAGATACGCAGTATTTT